A single sample is the source of the 31 T cell receptor beta chains below, sequenced in a study of tumor and adjacent non-tumor tissue in lung cancer. The library came from three nested PCR rounds adapted from ARM-PCR protocols. One entry per CDR3 protein results from TCRdb running MiXCR on the multiplex PCR reads. The data contain approximately 75,000 distinct CDR3 sequences, 60% to 85% of them seen just once; the ten biggest clones take up 9.5% to 15%. This sample's RNA came from whole unsorted tissue. Sequenced sample: lung tumor tissue. All receptors come from a woman in her forties or fifties with non-small cell lung cancer.

In the case of this clonotype: Possible read error: a much larger clone is one base away. This chain connects TRBV7-9 to TRBJ1-2; tentative D call: TRBD1 (6 bases). The CDR3 sequence is 12 residues long. In germline, CDR1 is SEHNR, CDR2 FQNEAQ (reference sequence). The CDR3 reads CANSRAGGAGTF. The CDR3 nucleotides read TGTGCCAACAGCCGAGCGGGGGGCGCGGGTACCTTC. Full variable domain (rest looked up from reference TRBV7-9 and TRBJ1-2): DTGVSQNPRHKITKRGQNVTFRCDPISEHNRLYWYRQTLGQGPEFLTYFQNEAQLEKSRLLSDRFSAERPKGSFSTLEIQRTEQGDSAMYLCANSRAGGAGTFGSGTRLTVV.

At least ten counts were recorded for this clonotype. The chain couples TRBV12-3 or TRBV12-4 to TRBJ1-1; a possible D gene is TRBD1 (6 bases). The CDR3 is 15 amino acids. V was pared by 7 bases and J by 11 bases, with 26 bases between. CDR3 sequence: CASTHPRGAGGTAFF. CDR3 nucleotide sequence: TGTGCCAGCACCCACCCGAGGGGGGCGGGGGGCACGGCTTTCTTT.

This chain uses TRBV6-2 or TRBV6-3 with TRBJ1-1; D is ambiguous. V was shortened by 4 bases and J by 12 bases, with 18 bases between the two germline ends. The CDR3 has 13 amino acids. Germline assignment: CDR1 MNHEY and CDR2 SVGEGT. The chain's CDR3 is CASSCSSDGITFF. The CDR3 nucleotides are TGTGCCAGCAGTTGCTCGAGTGACGGGATCACTTTCTTT.

This chain joins TRBV11-3 and TRBJ2-1, with 7 bases that match TRBD1. Germline V lookup: CDR1 SGHNT, CDR2 YENEEA. Trimming cost V 7 bases and J 13 bases; bases outside gene matches: 19. CDR3 length: 15 amino acids. The CDR3 DNA is TGTGCCAGCAATAACCGGGACAGCTCCTACAATAAACAGTTCTTC. Translating gives CASNNRDSSYNKQFF.

The chain recombines TRBV29-1 with TRBJ2-5, with a weak D call TRBD2 (6 bases). From germline, CDR1 is SQVTM and CDR2 ANQGSEA. This CDR3 comprises 12 residues. The CDR3 coding sequence is TGCACTACCAATAGCGGAGAAGAGACCCAGTACTTC. Encoded protein: CTTNSGEETQYF.

Notes on this clonotype: At one end the junction does not follow the germline gene, possibly because of a read error. The chain links TRBV11-2 to TRBJ2-7, with D possibly TRBD2 on 7 matching bases. The CDR3 covers 14 residues. Germline-derived CDR1 and CDR2 are SGHAT and FQNNGV. The CDR3 nucleotides read TGTGCCAGTAGCTTAGACAGCGGGACAACTGCGCAGTACTTC. Its translation: CASSLDSGTTAQYF.

J is TRBJ2-3 and V is TRBV5-1; the D call may be TRBD1 or TRBD2 (5 bases each). There are 11 residues in the CDR3. Germline V lookup: CDR1 SGHRS, CDR2 YFSETQ. With 5 bases removed from V and 7 bases from J, the gap between germline ends came to 8 bases. The CDR3 region has the DNA TGCGCCAGCAGTTGGGGGAATACGCAGTATTTT. This translates into CASSWGNTQYF.

In regard to this clonotype: Since a much larger clone is just one base distant, this may be a read error. The V and J genes are TRBV7-8 and TRBJ2-7; tentatively, D is TRBD2 (5 bases). The CDR3 is 16 residues long. Germline V gene sequence: CDR1 SGHVS, CDR2 FQNEAQ. CDR3 in DNA: TGTGCCAGCAGCTCCCCTTGGCTGGGGAGCTCCTACGATCAGTACTTC. Translation gives CASSSPWLGSSYDQYF.

The table lists this clonotype with a count of one. This chain joins TRBV21-1 and TRBJ1-5. TRBV21-1 is noted as a pseudogene. The length of the CDR3 is 16 residues. The CDR3 sequence: CASSKYKARANQPQHF. DNA for the CDR3: TGTGCCAGCAGCAAATATAAAGCAAGGGCCAATCAGCCCCAGCATTTT.

Remarks on this clonotype: A read error is likely, as this CDR3 ends without the conserved phenylalanine or tryptophan. This sequence joins TRBV6-5 and TRBJ2-7; 8 nucleotides agree with TRBD1. The CDR3 consists of 14 residues. The junction had 3 bases not matched to a gene; V was cut back by 0 bases and J by 5 bases. Germline CDR1 is MNHEY and CDR2 is SVGAGI. The CDR3 sequence is CASSYSQGAHEQYL. In nucleotides, the CDR3 is TGTGCCAGCAGTTACTCGCAGGGGGCGCACGAGCAGTACCTC.

As regards this clonotype: Germline is not matched at one junction end, which may reflect a read error. The rearrangement uses TRBV6-5 and TRBJ1-1; 7 nucleotides align to TRBD1. CDR3 length equals 13 residues. Germline V lookup: CDR1 MNHEY, CDR2 SVGAGI. The CDR3 sequence is CASPGGDSTESFF. The DNA of the CDR3 is TGTGCCAGCCCAGGGGGGGACAGCACTGAATCTTTCTTT.

Note on this clonotype: An end of the junction does not agree with germline; a read error may underlie this. The rearrangement links TRBV12-3 or TRBV12-4 to TRBJ1-1; D unclear. The CDR3 has 14 residues. The CDR3 here is CARSVWKGNTEAFF. The DNA for the CDR3 is TGTGCCCGCAGTGTTTGGAAGGGGAACACTGAAGCTTTCTTT.

On this clonotype itself: A much bigger clone sits one base away, suggesting this may be a read error. V is TRBV6-4 and J is TRBJ2-1; 10 nucleotides line up with TRBD2. CDR3 length equals 15 residues. The V gene's germline CDR1 is MRHNA and CDR2 SNTAGT. The CDR3: CASSEGSSGSYEHFF. CDR3 coding DNA: TGTGCCAGCAGTGAAGGGTCTAGCGGGAGTTATGAGCACTTCTTC.

This clonotype has ten or more counts. This chain uses TRBV6-1 with TRBJ2-2; 7 bases fit TRBD2. This CDR3 region has 14 residues. In germline, CDR1 is MNHNS, CDR2 SASEGT. The J segment lost 0 bases and the V segment lost 7 bases, leaving 2 bases of the junction unmatched. CDR3 protein: CASKLAANTGELFF. CDR3 DNA: TGTGCCAGCAAGCTAGCGGCGAACACCGGGGAGCTGTTTTTT.

This chain joins TRBV28 and TRBJ2-5; D is unresolved. The CDR3 runs 11 residues. With 5 bases removed from V and 14 bases from J, the gap between germline ends came to 15 bases. Germline V gives CDR1 MDHEN, CDR2 SYDVKM. CDR3: CASSALETQYF. CDR3 sequence (DNA): TGTGCCAGCAGTGCCTTAGAGACTCAATACTTC.

As to this clonotype: A read error may be the cause here, since a much bigger clone is one base away. The gene calls are TRBV5-1 and TRBJ2-3, with D unclear. In germline, CDR1 is SGHRS, CDR2 YFSETQ. This CDR3 contains 13 residues. The DNA of the CDR3 is TGCACCAGCAAGTGGCGGCCCCCAGATACGCAGTATTTT. Translated, it gives CTSKWRPPDTQYF.

As concerns this clonotype: A junction end diverges from the germline sequence, so it may reflect a read error. The V gene is TRBV4-2, the J gene TRBJ2-3; TRBD2 agrees at 8 bases. CDR1 LGHNA and CDR2 YNFKEQ come from the germline V gene. This CDR3 is 13 amino acids long. The CDR3 sequence is CTSIQAGADTQYF. CDR3 DNA: TGTACCAGCATCCAAGCGGGAGCAGATACGCAGTATTTT.

Comments on this clonotype: The junction departs from the called germline gene at one end, perhaps through a read error. This chain uses TRBV4-1 with TRBJ2-1; a weak D match, TRBD2 (5 bases). Germline V lookup: CDR1 MGHRA, CDR2 YSYEKL. The length of the CDR3 is 16 residues. CDR3 sequence: CANSQGLGSSYNEQFF. CDR3 sequence (DNA): TGTGCCAACAGCCAAGGGTTGGGGAGCTCCTACAATGAGCAGTTCTTC.

This clonotype was seen only once. The chain links TRBV28 to TRBJ2-7; D might be TRBD2 (6 bases). CDR3 size: 13 residues. Germline V lookup: CDR1 MDHEN, CDR2 SYDVKM. Trimming took off 10 bases at V and 3 bases at J, with 16 bases between the two ends. CDR3 sequence (DNA): TGTGCCAACATGACTAGTGGGATCTACGAGCAGTACTTC. It yields the protein CANMTSGIYEQYF.

This clonotype came up once. A much larger clone sits a single nucleotide away, making a read error possible. Here the CDR3 DNA reads TGTGCCAGCAGCTTTCTCGGCGGGAGCATAGATACGCAGTATTTT. It is translated as CASSFLGGSIDTQYF. This rearrangement joins TRBV7-9 to TRBJ2-3, with 7 bases matching TRBD2. Germline lookup yields CDR1 SEHNR and CDR2 FQNEAQ (reference sequence). The length of the CDR3 is 15 residues.

In this sample, this clonotype turned up once. Without the conserved terminal phenylalanine or tryptophan, this CDR3 likely stems from a read error. The V and J genes are TRBV6-1 and TRBJ2-1; 7 nucleotides align to TRBD1. With 6 bases clipped from V and 6 bases from J, the junction kept 11 bases outside the gene matches. Germline V gives CDR1 MNHNS, CDR2 SASEGT. The CDR3 extends over 15 amino acids. CDR3 coding DNA: TGTGCCAGCAGGGTAGCCGGAACAGGGGTCAATGAGCAGTTCTAC. Amino acid sequence: CASRVAGTGVNEQFY.

Remarks on this clonotype: The junction does not match germline at one end; this may be a read error. The chain recombines TRBV12-3 or TRBV12-4 with TRBJ1-5, with 10 bases matching TRBD1. The CDR3 has 14 amino acids. The DNA for the CDR3 is TGTGCCAACAGCCTCGGGACAGGGGTCCAGCCCCAGCACTTT. It specifies CANSLGTGVQPQHF.

A word on this clonotype: No conserved phenylalanine or tryptophan ends this CDR3, so it is likely a read error. This chain joins TRBV7-2 and TRBJ2-1; D perhaps matches TRBD2 (6 bases). This CDR3 comprises 16 residues. V dropped 5 bases and J dropped 5 bases, with 19 bases sitting between them. Germline CDR1 SGHTA, CDR2 FQGNSA. The CDR3 here is CASSPDGTRLHNEQFL. The CDR3 DNA sequence: TGTGCCAGCAGCCCCGACGGGACTCGCCTTCACAATGAGCAGTTCCTC.

This clonotype was seen a handful of times. The chain is built from TRBV5-5 and TRBJ2-7, with 10 bases aligning to TRBD1. CDR1 and CDR2 from the germline V gene are SGHKS and YYEKEE (reference sequence). The V and J ends lost 8 bases and 3 bases, in that order; junction bases with no gene match: 8. The CDR3 extends over 14 amino acids. CDR3 protein: CASNYGTGVYEQYF. DNA of the CDR3: TGTGCCAGTAACTACGGGACAGGGGTCTACGAGCAGTACTTC.

This clonotype was counted a few times. The chain links TRBV10-2 to TRBJ2-2, with D perhaps being TRBD1 or TRBD2 (5 bases each). The germline V and J ends were trimmed by 2 bases and 5 bases, with 18 bases remaining between them. This CDR3 contains 17 residues. Germline V gene data show CDR1 as WSHSY and CDR2 as SAAADI. The chain's CDR3 is CASSEGMGPLKTGELFF. CDR3 nucleotides: TGCGCCAGCAGTGAGGGAATGGGACCACTGAAAACCGGGGAGCTGTTTTTT.

This clonotype was seen many times. The rearrangement links TRBV4-2 to TRBJ2-5; D perhaps matches TRBD2 (5 bases). The V gene's germline CDR1 is LGHNA and CDR2 YNFKEQ. The CDR3 totals 14 residues. The V end was cut by 1 base, the J end by 5 bases, with 11 bases between. The CDR3: CASSQAASGETQYF. Here the CDR3 DNA reads TGTGCCAGCAGCCAAGCGGCCTCGGGGGAGACCCAGTACTTC.

Notes on this clonotype: Mismatch with germline at one junction end may stem from a read error. The chain has TRBV4-2 and TRBJ2-1, with D perhaps TRBD1 or TRBD2 (6 bases each). This CDR3 is 16 amino acids long. Per the germline V gene, CDR1 is LGHNA and CDR2 is YNFKEQ. The DNA of the CDR3 is TGTGTAAGCAGCCAAGGGGGTAGCGGAGACTACAATGAGCTGTTCTTC. It specifies CVSSQGGSGDYNELFF.

A note on this clonotype: In this CDR3 the conserved last residue, phenylalanine or tryptophan, is missing, so a read error is likely. This sequence joins TRBV6-1 and TRBJ2-7, with 8 bases that match TRBD2. Germline CDR1 MNHNS, CDR2 SASEGT. J gave up 4 bases and V 8 bases, and 13 bases lay outside the gene matches. This CDR3 region has 15 residues. The CDR3 DNA reads as TGTGCCAGCCACACTAGGGTAGCGGGGTTGTACGAGCAGTACTGC. Translated: CASHTRVAGLYEQYC.

This clonotype has a count of ten or more. V gene TRBV5-1 combines with J gene TRBJ2-3; perhaps TRBD1 as D (5 bases). Trimming cost V 2 bases and J 1 base, with 8 bases left between them. The length of the CDR3 is 14 residues. Germline V gives CDR1 SGHRS, CDR2 YFSETQ. This chain's CDR3 is CASSLRGGTDTQYF. CDR3 sequence (DNA): TGCGCCAGCAGCTTAAGGGGTGGCACAGATACGCAGTATTTT.

Worth noting for this clonotype: A junction end diverges from the germline sequence, so it may reflect a read error. The chain uses TRBV4-2 and TRBJ2-5, with 8 bases identical to TRBD2. This CDR3 spans 18 amino acids. The germline V gene encodes CDR1 LGHNA and CDR2 YNFKEQ. The CDR3 loop is CASSQEGKLAEYQETQYF. The CDR3 bases are TGTGCCAGCAGCCAAGAAGGGAAACTAGCGGAGTACCAAGAGACCCAATACTTC.

Turning to this clonotype: Since no conserved phenylalanine or tryptophan closes the CDR3, a read error is the likely cause. The rearrangement joins TRBV11-1 to TRBJ2-7, with TRBD1 matching over 8 bases. The CDR3 is 15 amino acids. Germline V gene data show CDR1 as SGHAT and CDR2 as FQDESV (reference sequence). The CDR3: CARSQTGAASYEQYL. For the CDR3, the DNA is TGTGCCCGCAGCCAGACAGGGGCGGCCTCCTACGAGCAGTACCTC.